The 25 T cell receptor beta chains below were found in one sample sequenced in a study of control samples from healthy donors and cancer patients. The method was immunoSEQ multiplex PCR; TCRdb's version includes in-frame clones alone and lacks a portion of them. The sample contains 150,000 to 200,000 clones, almost 90% of which appear only once. The sample was blood. Source of these receptors: a man aged 18 to 30 in good health.

This chain's CDR3 is CASSFTPGGASTDTQYF. The CDR3 DNA reads TGTGCCAGCAGTTTCACCCCGGGTGGTGCTAGCACAGATACGCAGTATTTT. This sequence joins TRBV14 and TRBJ2-3, with D unclear. The CDR3 sequence is 17 residues long. The germline V gene encodes CDR1 SGHDN and CDR2 FVKESK. V lost 6 bases and J 0 bases, leaving 19 bases between the germline ends. Using reference TRBV14 and TRBJ2-3 for the parts outside the CDR3, the full variable domain is EAGVTQFPSHSVIEKGQTVTLRCDPISGHDNLYWYRRVMGKEIKFLLHFVKESKQDESGMPNNRFLAERTGGTYSTLKVQPAELEDSGVYFCASSFTPGGASTDTQYFGPGTRLTVL.

In its sample, this clone was seen once. The chain uses TRBV12-5 and TRBJ2-2, with unresolved D. CDR1 and CDR2 (germline): LGHNT, FRNRAP. There are 13 residues in the CDR3. V was trimmed by 2 bases and J by 8 bases, leaving 9 bases between them. In DNA, the CDR3 is TGTGCTAGTGGTTTGACGGCCGCTGGGGAGCTGTTTTTT. Translating gives CASGLTAAGELFF.

The rearrangement joins TRBV19 to TRBJ1-2; TRBD1 agrees at 7 bases. CDR1 and CDR2 from the germline V gene are LNHDA and SQIVND (reference sequence). With V trimmed by 6 bases and J by 2 bases, 6 bases remained unmatched. The CDR3 sequence is 14 residues long. The CDR3 bases are TGTGCCAGTAGCCGACAGGGAGAAAACTATGGCTACACCTTC. Protein product: CASSRQGENYGYTF.

The CDR3 sequence: CASRPTSGPSGGGYTF. CDR3 sequence (DNA): TGTGCCAGCAGACCAACCTCCGGGCCCTCGGGAGGGGGCTACACCTTC. The chain has TRBV6-4 and TRBJ1-2, with unresolved D. Trimming took 6 bases from V and 8 from J, leaving 25 bases between them. CDR1 and CDR2 from the germline V gene are MRHNA and SNTAGT. This CDR3 contains 16 residues.

The CDR3 DNA is TGTGCCAGCAGCCCTCAACGGGCCCCCTACGAGCAGTACTTC. This codes for CASSPQRAPYEQYF. The chain recombines TRBV7-9 with TRBJ2-7; unclear D gene. This CDR3 spans 14 amino acids. The V gene's germline CDR1 is SEHNR and CDR2 FQNEAQ (reference sequence). Trimming left V 5 bases short and J 2 bases short, with 13 bases between.

The chain links TRBV12-3 or TRBV12-4 to TRBJ1-1; no definite D call. The CDR3 runs to 13 residues. V was clipped by 2 bases and J by 1 base, with 5 bases between them. The CDR3 sequence is CASSLRQNTEAFF. In DNA form, the CDR3 reads TGTGCCAGCAGTTTACGGCAGAACACTGAAGCTTTCTTT.

This clone appeared once. An end of the junction differs from the germline gene, which may be a read error. The V call is TRBV18, the J call TRBJ2-7, with TRBD1 matching over 9 bases. The CDR3 runs 15 residues. Germline V gives CDR1 KGHSH, CDR2 LQKENI. The CDR3 loop reads CANSPLGQGPDEQYF. CDR3 nucleotides: TGTGCCAACTCACCACTGGGACAGGGTCCTGACGAGCAGTACTTC.

The rearrangement joins TRBV27 to TRBJ2-7; possible D gene TRBD2, 5 bases. V was cut by 0 bases and J by 5 bases, with 11 bases left in between. CDR1 is MNHEY, CDR2 SMNVEV, per germline (reference sequence). The CDR3 extends over 14 amino acids. This chain's CDR3 is CASSLSDSAHEQYF. CDR3 sequence (DNA): TGTGCCAGCAGTTTATCGGACTCGGCACACGAGCAGTACTTC.

The rearrangement joins TRBV6-2 or TRBV6-3 to TRBJ1-3; D is ambiguous. The V and J ends lost 4 bases and 0 bases respectively, with 13 bases between them. Per germline, CDR1 MNHEY and CDR2 SVGEGT. This CDR3 region has 16 residues. The CDR3 bases are TGTGCCAGCAGTTCTCCGGGCCCCAACTCTGGAAACACCATATATTTT. It specifies CASSSPGPNSGNTIYF.

The chain has TRBV21-1 and TRBJ2-1; no check of the table's D call, TRBD1, against the DNA was made. TRBV21-1 is listed as a pseudogene. The CDR3 is 18 amino acids. CDR3 in DNA: TGTGCCAGCAGCAAAGGCTTCCGGGACATGGGTTCCTACAATGAGCAGTTCTTC. This gives the protein CASSKGFRDMGSYNEQFF.

The chain couples TRBV21-1 to TRBJ2-7; whether TRBD2, the table's D call, matches the DNA was not checked. TRBV21-1 is tagged as a pseudogene. The CDR3 is 14 residues long. CDR3: CASSLTRRTYEQYF. DNA of the CDR3: TGTGCCAGCAGCCTAACACGGAGGACCTACGAGCAGTACTTC.

The rearrangement links TRBV9 to TRBJ2-1, with 7 bases fitting TRBD2. The ends lost 4 bases at V and 5 bases at J; junction bases unmatched: 12. The germline gives CDR1 SGDLS, CDR2 YYNGEE. This CDR3 comprises 16 residues. The DNA of the CDR3 is TGTGCCAGCAGCTCCCGTGGGCTAGCGGAAAACAATGAGCAGTTCTTC. Its protein product is CASSSRGLAENNEQFF.

The chain employs TRBV28 and TRBJ1-1, with D unclear. Germline V CDR1 and CDR2: MDHEN, SYDVKM. The CDR3 runs to 14 residues. V was trimmed by 5 bases and J by 1 base, leaving 11 bases between them. The CDR3 DNA is TGTGCCAGCAGTCTACCCCTCCGGAACACTGAAGCTTTCTTT. Translated: CASSLPLRNTEAFF. Combining the CDR3 with reference TRBV28 and TRBJ1-1 gives the whole variable domain DVKVTQSSRYLVKRTGEKVFLECVQDMDHENMFWYRQDPGLGLRLIYFSYDVKMKEKGDIPEGYSVSREKKERFSLILESASTNQTSMYLCASSLPLRNTEAFFGQGTRLTVV.

The chain has TRBV7-9 and TRBJ2-1, with 11 bases fitting TRBD2. The CDR3 is made up of 17 amino acids. CDR1 and CDR2 (germline): SEHNR, FQNEAQ (reference sequence). V lost 4 bases to trimming and J lost 5 bases; unmatched junction nucleotides: 10. This chain's CDR3 is CASSWTPGLAAHNEQFF. In nucleotides, the CDR3 is TGTGCCAGCAGCTGGACCCCGGGACTAGCGGCACACAATGAGCAGTTCTTC.

The rearrangement links TRBV2 to TRBJ2-1; 8 nucleotides align to TRBD1. Germline V lookup: CDR1 SNHLY, CDR2 FYNNEI. V lost 0 bases and J lost 1; bases outside the gene matches: 2. This CDR3 comprises 16 residues. This CDR3 is CASSEARGLSYNEQFF. Here the CDR3 DNA reads TGTGCCAGCAGTGAAGCCAGGGGGCTTTCCTACAATGAGCAGTTCTTC.

The chain carries TRBV7-3 and TRBJ2-1; D not resolved. Trimming removed 2 bases at V and 4 bases at J, with 15 bases between. Germline CDR1 is SGHTA and CDR2 is FQGTGA. The CDR3 spans 16 residues. CDR3 in amino acids: CASSLATAAPYNEQFF. Here the CDR3 DNA reads TGTGCCAGCAGCTTAGCTACAGCAGCCCCTTACAATGAGCAGTTCTTC.

The gene calls are TRBV7-2 and TRBJ1-1, with TRBD1 as a possible D gene (5 bases). Trimming took 1 base from V and 1 from J, leaving 10 bases between them. CDR3 length equals 15 residues. In germline, CDR1 is SGHTA, CDR2 FQGNSA. The CDR3 nucleotides read TGTGCCAGCAGCTTAGTTGGGGGGTGGAACACTGAAGCTTTCTTT. It yields the protein CASSLVGGWNTEAFF.

The rearrangement links TRBV7-9 to TRBJ1-4; D is undetermined. The ends were cut back, 4 bases at V and 4 bases at J, with 16 bases in the middle. Per germline, CDR1 SEHNR and CDR2 FQNEAQ (reference sequence). The CDR3 totals 16 residues. CDR3 protein: CASSSEDYWGNEKLFF. The CDR3 DNA sequence: TGTGCCAGCAGCTCGGAAGATTACTGGGGTAATGAAAAACTGTTTTTT.

This rearrangement joins TRBV7-2 to TRBJ2-5; D ambiguous. CDR1 and CDR2 (germline): SGHTA, FQGNSA. V was pared by 2 bases and J by 5 bases, with 9 bases between. CDR3 length: 13 amino acids. CDR3 residues: CASSLNRLETQYF. The CDR3 DNA reads as TGTGCCAGCAGCTTAAACAGACTGGAGACCCAGTACTTC.

The rearrangement joins TRBV10-1 to TRBJ1-5; D is unresolved. The CDR3 runs 15 residues. Germline V gene lookup returns CDR1 WNHNN and CDR2 SYGVQD (reference sequence). Between the trimmed V and J ends, which lost 4 bases and 1 base, there was a span of 11 bases. In DNA form, the CDR3 reads TGCGCCAGCAGTGGAGTATCTCCAAGCAATCAGCCCCAGCATTTT. Translation gives CASSGVSPSNQPQHF.

The chain has TRBV6-5 and TRBJ1-1; no clear D. V shed 7 bases and J shed 5 bases, with 17 bases lying between them. The CDR3 is made up of 14 amino acids. CDR1 and CDR2 (germline): MNHEY, SVGAGI. CDR3 region: CASTEDGVKTEAFF. In DNA, the CDR3 is TGTGCCAGCACCGAAGATGGGGTCAAGACTGAAGCTTTCTTT.

The J gene is TRBJ2-1, the V gene TRBV28; D is possibly TRBD1 (6 bases). V lost 5 bases and J 4 bases, leaving 9 bases between the germline ends. The CDR3 loop spans 13 amino acids. Germline CDR1 is MDHEN and CDR2 is SYDVKM. The CDR3 reads CASSKQGYNEQFF. The CDR3 DNA is TGTGCCAGCAGTAAACAGGGTTACAATGAGCAGTTCTTC.

This clone was picked up one time. At one of its ends the junction is not consistent with the germline gene, which may arise from a read error. The V gene is TRBV7-7, the J gene TRBJ2-1; 8 bases line up with TRBD2. This CDR3 comprises 15 residues. The germline V gene encodes CDR1 SSHAT and CDR2 FNYEAQ (reference sequence). In DNA, the CDR3 is TGTGCTAGCAGCTTACAGCCCGGGGGGGACAATGAGCAGTTCTTC. This translates into CASSLQPGGDNEQFF.

The chain links TRBV24-1 to TRBJ1-5, with TRBD1 as a possible D gene (6 bases). From germline, CDR1 is KGHDR and CDR2 SFDVKD. The CDR3 is 15 amino acids. Trimming shortened V by 4 bases and J by 6 bases, and 15 bases separated the two germline ends. CDR3 sequence reads: CATSESRDTSQPQHF. CDR3 DNA sequence: TGTGCCACCAGTGAGTCCCGGGACACGAGTCAGCCCCAGCATTTT.

CDR3 nucleotide sequence: TGTGCCAGCAGCTCAGATGGACGCGATAATTCACCCCTCCACTTT. It is translated as CASSSDGRDNSPLHF. This rearrangement joins TRBV7-9 to TRBJ1-6; D call uncertain. CDR3 length: 15 amino acids. Trimming took off 4 bases at V and 5 bases at J, with 12 bases between the two ends. Germline V gene data show CDR1 as SEHNR and CDR2 as FQNEAQ (reference sequence).